These T cell receptor beta chains were read from a single sample in a study of T cells in Graves' hyperthyroidism and ophthalmopathy. TCRdb recomputed calls from the multiplex PCR reads with MiXCR, one row per CDR3 protein. The table includes hundreds of thousands of distinct CDR3 sequences, 13% to 15% detected once. Sequencing was done on a sample of blood. The receptors were gathered from a woman aged 40 to 50 with Graves' hyperthyroidism. Each CDR3 is given with its conserved first and last residue. A D gene is named only where the DNA matches it firmly. The size of a clone is reported for some rows only, either as once, few or many, or as a class for expanded clones.

CDR3nt	CDR3aa	abundance	v_gene	d_gene	j_gene
TGTGCCAGCAGTGTAGGGGATGGCTACACCTTC	CASSVGDGYTF	few	TRBV2	NA	TRBJ1-2
TGTGCCAGCAGTGAAATCAGGGAGGATGAGCAGTTCTTC	CASSEIREDEQFF	many	TRBV2	NA	TRBJ2-1
TGTGCCACAACGGGGCAGAGCTCCTACAATGAGCAGTTCTTC	CATTGQSSYNEQFF	few	TRBV5-6	NA	TRBJ2-1
TGTGCCAGCAGCCAAGGGACTAGCACCGATGAGCAGTTCTTC	CASSQGTSTDEQFF	NA	TRBV4-2	TRBD2	TRBJ2-1
TGTGCCAGCAGCCCTTCACCCCTCGCCCAGGGGGCCACAGATACGCAGTATTTT	CASSPSPLAQGATDTQYF	NA	TRBV5-5	TRBD1	TRBJ2-3
TGTGCCAGCAGCTTGGATGGGGGGGGCACCGGGGAGCTGTTTTTT	CASSLDGGGTGELFF	many	TRBV5-4	TRBD2	TRBJ2-2
TGTGCCAGCAGCTTATCTATCAACAATGAGCAGTTCTTC	CASSLSINNEQFF	many	TRBV7-2	NA	TRBJ2-1
TGCGCCAGCAGTGGCCAACCCGGGACTCACTACAATGAGCAGTTCTTC	CASSGQPGTHYNEQFF	few	TRBV10-2	NA	TRBJ2-1
TGTGCCTGGAGTGACACCCAGGGGGCGCGTGGCTACACCTTC	CAWSDTQGARGYTF	NA	TRBV30	TRBD1	TRBJ1-2
TGTGCCAGCAGCCAGTCTAATCCTGAGCAGTTCTTC	CASSQSNPEQFF	many	TRBV14	NA	TRBJ2-1
TGTGCCAGCAGTTCGAGGTGGGACAGTCACGTCCTGACTTTC	CASSSRWDSHVLTF	NA	TRBV28	TRBD1	TRBJ2-6
TGTGCCAGCTCACCACGTAAGGGGTTGATGACTGAAGCTTTCTTT	CASSPRKGLMTEAFF	NA	TRBV18	NA	TRBJ1-1
TGCGCCAGCAACTGGGGGGAGTCCATGAACACTGAAGCTTTCTTT	CASNWGESMNTEAFF	many	TRBV5-1	NA	TRBJ1-1
TGTGCCAGCAGTTTATCGACGGTGGAACTGTTTTTT	CASSLSTVELFF	NA	TRBV28	NA	TRBJ1-4